The clone carrying this TCR beta chain has only one observation. The sample comes from a study of blood T cell repertoires in COVID-19. At the level of the study: Acute-phase and convalescent COVID-19 samples originated in the United States, Italy and Spain. T cells, B-cell-depleted T cells, or PBMCs provided the cDNA or gDNA that served as material.

The germline V gene has CDR1 SGHVS and CDR2 FQNEAQ. Trimming took 3 bases from V and 10 from J; bases not matched to a gene: 5. The CDR3 sequence is 15 residues long. Per the original data handling: Nucleated cell number was recorded as an estimate derived from reference gene primer amplification. Assay: immunoSEQ multiplex PCR; the TCRdb copy retains only in-frame clones and omits some. V, J and clone size derive from that table, while D and trimming were established from the DNA sequence. The repertoire holds about 87,000 clones, around four fifths seen once, with about 18% in the top ten. The V and J genes are TRBV7-8 and TRBJ2-1; TRBD2 matches 14 bases. Sequenced sample: peripheral blood. This clonotype was obtained from a woman aged 60 to 75 with acute or convalescent COVID-19. The CDR3 loop reads CASSLTSGRGGEQFF. The CDR3 nucleotides are TGTGCCAGCAGCTTGACTAGCGGGAGGGGAGGGGAGCAGTTCTTC.